A single sample is the source of the 16 T cell receptor beta chains below, sequenced in a study of prognosis after radiotherapy for stage I lung cancer. It was by two-round multiplex PCR that TCR beta CDR3 was amplified from genomic DNA. The use of primers specific to each TRBV and TRBJ gene characterized first-round PCR. TCRdb called the multiplex PCR reads again in MiXCR, with one record for every CDR3 protein. The sample has about 30,000 distinct CDR3 sequences; approximately 31% are singletons. Sample: PBMCs, taken before or after stereotactic body radiation therapy (not recorded which). The receptors here all came from a donor of 50 years or more with non-small cell lung cancer.

The chain joins TRBV6-2 or TRBV6-3 to TRBJ2-7; no reliable D call. The ends were cut back, 8 bases at V and 5 bases at J, with 19 bases in the middle. Germline CDR1 MNHEY, CDR2 SVGEGT. CDR3 length: 14 residues. CDR3 region: CASAGRGPSHEQYF. The CDR3 DNA is TGTGCCAGCGCAGGCCGTGGTCCTTCCCACGAGCAGTACTTC.

This sequence joins TRBV6-5 and TRBJ2-2; D is perhaps TRBD2 (6 bases). CDR1 and CDR2 from the germline V gene are MNHEY and SVGAGI. The CDR3 consists of 17 residues. Trimming pared 2 bases from V and 2 bases from J, leaving 15 bases between. CDR3 nucleotide sequence: TGTGCCAGCAGTTACCCTCCGACTAGATCTAACACCGGGGAGCTGTTTTTT. Protein: CASSYPPTRSNTGELFF.

As concerns this clonotype: An end of the junction differs from the germline gene, which may be a read error. The gene calls are TRBV2 and TRBJ1-5, with D hard to call. The CDR3 is 17 residues long. CDR1 is SNHLY, CDR2 FYNNEI, per germline. The CDR3 DNA reads TGTGCCGGCAGTGAATTGTGGGAAGGGCCTAGCAATCAGCCCCAGCATTTT. The encoded protein is CAGSELWEGPSNQPQHF.

This clonotype was counted many times. This sequence joins TRBV11-2 and TRBJ2-1; TRBD2 matches at 8 bases. Germline CDR1 is SGHAT and CDR2 is FQNNGV. V dropped 1 base and J dropped 2; count of bases not matched to a gene: 10. This CDR3 region has 18 residues. CDR3 protein: CASSLVRGGARTYNEQFF. The CDR3 DNA reads TGTGCCAGCAGCTTAGTTCGGGGGGGGGCGAGGACCTACAATGAGCAGTTCTTC.

This clonotype was seen ten or more times. The chain joins TRBV2 to TRBJ2-2; D is undetermined. The CDR3 runs 15 residues. V lost 0 bases and J lost 4, with 9 bases in between. Germline assignment: CDR1 SNHLY and CDR2 FYNNEI. In DNA, the CDR3 is TGTGCCAGCAGTGAAGCAAGCCTATTCACCGGGGAGCTGTTTTTT. As protein: CASSEASLFTGELFF.

This clonotype appeared a single time. One junction end does not reproduce the germline sequence, and a read error may be involved. The chain recombines TRBV7-6 with TRBJ2-1; D unclear. The CDR3 consists of 18 residues. In germline, CDR1 is SGHVS, CDR2 FNYEAQ. The CDR3 bases are TGCGCCAGGAGCTTAGTGTCTGCACAGCGAAAATCCTACAATGAGCAGTTCTTC. Its protein is CARSLVSAQRKSYNEQFF. Full variable domain (missing parts from reference TRBV7-6 and TRBJ2-1): GAGVSQSPRYKVTKRGQDVALRCDPISGHVSLYWYRQALGQGPEFLTYFNYEAQQDKSGLPNDRFSAERPEGSISTLTIQRTEQRDSAMYRCARSLVSAQRKSYNEQFFGPGTRLTVL.

The chain recombines TRBV9 with TRBJ2-1; 8 nucleotides agree with TRBD1. The CDR3 extends over 17 amino acids. After removal of 4 bases from V and 2 bases from J, the junction contained 11 bases not matched to a gene. Germline V gene lookup returns CDR1 SGDLS and CDR2 YYNGEE. CDR3 sequence: CASSPRSGTGPYNEQFF. The CDR3 DNA reads as TGTGCCAGCAGCCCTCGATCCGGGACAGGCCCCTACAATGAGCAGTTCTTC.

This clonotype was recorded many times. This sequence joins TRBV6-5 and TRBJ2-1, with D possibly being TRBD1 (5 bases). Trimming left V 2 bases short and J 9 bases short, with 11 bases between. CDR1 is MNHEY and CDR2 is SVGAGI in the germline V gene. The CDR3 runs 13 residues. In DNA form, the CDR3 reads TGTGCCAGCAGTTACGAAGGGGTTGGTGAGCAGTTCTTC. It codes for CASSYEGVGEQFF.

Within the sample, this clonotype is medium-sized. The chain combines TRBV24-1 with TRBJ2-3, with D possibly being TRBD1 (6 bases). CDR3 length: 14 residues. Trimming took off 6 bases at V and 6 bases at J, with 15 bases between the two ends. Germline V gene sequence: CDR1 KGHDR, CDR2 SFDVKD. The CDR3: CATSSDRWIDTQYF. The CDR3 DNA follows: TGTGCCACCAGTAGTGACAGGTGGATTGATACGCAGTATTTT.

This clonotype was detected ten times or more. The chain carries TRBV9 and TRBJ2-1, with D hard to call. This CDR3 is 15 amino acids long. V lost 2 bases, J lost 9 bases, and 18 bases lay in between. The germline V gene has CDR1 SGDLS and CDR2 YYNGEE. CDR3 protein: CASSVGVLDGGEQFF. In DNA, the CDR3 is TGTGCCAGCAGCGTTGGGGTATTAGACGGCGGTGAGCAGTTCTTC.

Note on this clonotype: The likely explanation is a read error, given a far larger clone one base away. The chain uses TRBV6-2 or TRBV6-3 and TRBJ2-1, with D possibly being TRBD2 (5 bases). The CDR3 runs to 16 residues. V was clipped by 5 bases and J by 10 bases, with 24 bases between them. Germline V gene lookup returns CDR1 MNHEY and CDR2 SVGEGT. The CDR3 nucleotides read TGTGCCAGCAGTACAGTTTTCGGGAAAGGGTCGGCGGAGCAGTTCTTC. Protein product: CASSTVFGKGSAEQFF.

In this sample, this clonotype turned up many times. This chain uses TRBV19 with TRBJ1-1, with no clear D. The CDR3 runs 13 residues. Trimming removed 1 base from V and 1 base from J, with 4 bases in between. In germline, CDR1 is LNHDA, CDR2 SQIVND (reference sequence). The CDR3 loop is CASSIVRNTEAFF. In DNA, the CDR3 is TGTGCCAGTAGTATAGTCCGGAACACTGAAGCTTTCTTT.

This clonotype was detected ten times or more. The rearrangement joins TRBV14 to TRBJ2-1, with TRBD1 identical over 8 bases. The V and J ends lost 1 base and 4 bases, in that order; junction bases with no gene match: 12. The CDR3 has 18 amino acids. CDR1 SGHDN and CDR2 FVKESK come from the germline V gene. The CDR3 is CASSQGGQPGQEYNEQFF. Here the CDR3 DNA reads TGTGCCAGCAGCCAAGGTGGGCAACCGGGACAGGAATACAATGAGCAGTTCTTC.

This clonotype appeared many times. V usage is TRBV24-1 and J usage is TRBJ1-3; 7 bases are shared with TRBD1. Trimming cost V 3 bases and J 2 bases; bases outside gene matches: 0. Germline V gene data show CDR1 as KGHDR and CDR2 as SFDVKD. The CDR3 totals 14 residues. CDR3 in DNA: TGTGCCACCAGTGATGGGACAGCTGGAAACACCATATATTTT. It encodes CATSDGTAGNTIYF.

This clonotype was recorded at least ten times. This chain joins TRBV20-1 and TRBJ1-1, with TRBD1 matching 7 bases. Germline lookup yields CDR1 DFQATT and CDR2 SNEGSKA (reference sequence). J lost 8 bases, V lost 0 bases, and 9 bases had no gene match. The CDR3 covers 14 residues. The CDR3 region is CSARDHGTDTEAFF. CDR3 coding DNA: TGCAGTGCTAGAGACCACGGGACAGATACAGAAGCTTTCTTT.

Points on this clonotype: A read error is likely here: a far larger clone is one base away. This CDR3 fails to terminate in the conserved phenylalanine or tryptophan, so it likely reflects a read error. The rearrangement uses TRBV6-4 and TRBJ2-7, with 9 bases matching TRBD1. Trimming cost V 6 bases and J 0 bases; bases outside gene matches: 3. This CDR3 is 14 amino acids long. Germline loops: CDR1 MRHNA, CDR2 SNTAGT. CDR3 sequence reads: CASRTGGSSYEQYL. CDR3 nucleotides: TGTGCCAGCAGGACAGGGGGGAGCTCCTACGAGCAGTACTTA.